The count of the clone carrying this TCR beta chain is one. Its antigen is still unknown. One entry per CDR3 protein, called by TCRdb with MiXCR from the reads. The sample lists 640,000 or so distinct CDR3 sequences; around a third were seen once. This sample was taken from a study of T cell repertoires in cytomegalovirus infection. V lost 6 bases to trimming and J lost 5 bases, with 19 bases between them. The CDR3 runs to 16 residues. The clonotype was recovered from a human donor in good health (CMV status not recorded). Some clones in this sample may be carry-over from other donors' samples. V usage is TRBV6-7 and J usage is TRBJ2-2; D is possibly TRBD2 (6 bases). TRBV6-7 is an ORF, with its function uncertain. The sample here was cultured PBMCs, taken from culture after CMV antigen stimulation. The CDR3 DNA is TGTGCCAGCAGCCGTCGCCGGGTCCGGGAGACCGGGGAGCTGTTTTTT. Encoded protein: CASSRRRVRETGELFF.